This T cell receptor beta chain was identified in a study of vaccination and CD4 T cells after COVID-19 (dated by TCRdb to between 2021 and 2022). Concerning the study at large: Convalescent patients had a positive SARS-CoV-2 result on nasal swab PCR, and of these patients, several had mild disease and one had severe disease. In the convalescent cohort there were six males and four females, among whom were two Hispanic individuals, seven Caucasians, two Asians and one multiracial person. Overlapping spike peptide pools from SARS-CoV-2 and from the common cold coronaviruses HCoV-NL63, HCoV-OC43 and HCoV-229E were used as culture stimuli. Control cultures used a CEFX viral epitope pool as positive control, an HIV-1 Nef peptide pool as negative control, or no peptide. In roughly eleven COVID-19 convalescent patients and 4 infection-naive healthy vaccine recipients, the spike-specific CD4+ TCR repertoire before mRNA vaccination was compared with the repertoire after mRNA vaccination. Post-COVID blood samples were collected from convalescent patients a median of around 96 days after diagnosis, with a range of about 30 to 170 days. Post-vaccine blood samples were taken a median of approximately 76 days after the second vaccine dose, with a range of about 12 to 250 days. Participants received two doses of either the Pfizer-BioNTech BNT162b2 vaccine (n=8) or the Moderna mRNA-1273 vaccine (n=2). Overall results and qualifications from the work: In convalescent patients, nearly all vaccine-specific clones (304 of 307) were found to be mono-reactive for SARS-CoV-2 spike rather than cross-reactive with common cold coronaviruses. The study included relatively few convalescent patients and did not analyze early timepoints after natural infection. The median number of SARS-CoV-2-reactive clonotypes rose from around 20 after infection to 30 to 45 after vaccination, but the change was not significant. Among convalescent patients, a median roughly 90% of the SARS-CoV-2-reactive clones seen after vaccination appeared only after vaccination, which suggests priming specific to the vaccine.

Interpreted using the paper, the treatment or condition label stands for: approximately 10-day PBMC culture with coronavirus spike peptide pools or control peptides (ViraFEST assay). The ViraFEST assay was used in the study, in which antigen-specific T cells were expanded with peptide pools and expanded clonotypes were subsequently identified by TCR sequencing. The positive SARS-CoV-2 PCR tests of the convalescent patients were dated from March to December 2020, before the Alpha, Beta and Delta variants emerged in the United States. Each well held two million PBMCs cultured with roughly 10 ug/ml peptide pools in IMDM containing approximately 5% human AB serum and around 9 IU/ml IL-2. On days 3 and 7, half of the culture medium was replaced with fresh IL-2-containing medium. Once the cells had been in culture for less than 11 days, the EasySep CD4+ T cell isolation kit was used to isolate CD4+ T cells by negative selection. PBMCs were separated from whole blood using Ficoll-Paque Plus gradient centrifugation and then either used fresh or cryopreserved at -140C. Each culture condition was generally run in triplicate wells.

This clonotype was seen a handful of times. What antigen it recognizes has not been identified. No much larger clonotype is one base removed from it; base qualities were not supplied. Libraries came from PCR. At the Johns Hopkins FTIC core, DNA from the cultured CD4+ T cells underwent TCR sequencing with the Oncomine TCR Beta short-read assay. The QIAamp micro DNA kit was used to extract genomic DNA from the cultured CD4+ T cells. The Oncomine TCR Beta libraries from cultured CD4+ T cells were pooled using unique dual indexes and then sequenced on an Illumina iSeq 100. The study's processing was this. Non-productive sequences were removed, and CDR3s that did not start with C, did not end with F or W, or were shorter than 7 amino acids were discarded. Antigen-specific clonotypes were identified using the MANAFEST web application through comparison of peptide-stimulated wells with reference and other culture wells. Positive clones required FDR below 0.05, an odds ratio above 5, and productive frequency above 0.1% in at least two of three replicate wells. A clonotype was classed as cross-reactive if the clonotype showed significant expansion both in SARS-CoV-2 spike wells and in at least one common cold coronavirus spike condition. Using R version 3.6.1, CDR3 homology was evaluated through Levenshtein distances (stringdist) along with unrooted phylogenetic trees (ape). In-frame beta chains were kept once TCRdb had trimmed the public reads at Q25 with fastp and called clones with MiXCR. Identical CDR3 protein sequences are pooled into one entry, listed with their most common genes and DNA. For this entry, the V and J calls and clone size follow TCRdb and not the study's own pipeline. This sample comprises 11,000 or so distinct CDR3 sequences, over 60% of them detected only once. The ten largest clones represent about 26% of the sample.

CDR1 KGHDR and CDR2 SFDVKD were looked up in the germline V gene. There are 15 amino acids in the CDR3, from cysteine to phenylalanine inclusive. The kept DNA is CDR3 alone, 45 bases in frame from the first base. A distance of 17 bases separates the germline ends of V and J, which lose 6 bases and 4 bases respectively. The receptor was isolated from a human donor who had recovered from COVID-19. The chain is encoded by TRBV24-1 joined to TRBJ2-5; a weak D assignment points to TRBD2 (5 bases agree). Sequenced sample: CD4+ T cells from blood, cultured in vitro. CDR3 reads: CATSQLGSGGETQYF. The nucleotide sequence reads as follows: TGTGCCACCAGTCAGCTGGGTTCTGGAGGAGAGACCCAGTACTTC.